These T cell receptor beta chains were read from a single sample in a study of radiation and T cells in renal cell carcinoma. Sequenced by immunoSEQ multiplex PCR; TCRdb stores in-frame clones only, minus some. The repertoire holds over 60,000 clones, with 80% to 90% as singletons. This material consisted of blood, taken from a patient whose treatment included radiotherapy and nephrectomy. The receptor set was obtained from a woman between 50 and 59 years old with renal cell carcinoma. The CDR3 runs from the conserved cysteine through the conserved F or W. A D gene is named only where the DNA matches it firmly. Size tells how often a clone was seen (once, few, many) or the class of an expanded clone, and some rows leave it out.

j_call: TRBJ2-3
clone_size: NA
d_call: TRBD2
v_call: TRBV7-3
cdr3_nt: TGTGCCAGCAGCCCGGGGAGGGGCACAGATACGCAGTATTTT
cdr3_aa: CASSPGRGTDTQYF

j_call: TRBJ1-2
clone_size: NA
d_call: NA
v_call: TRBV5-1
cdr3_nt: TGCGCCAGCAGCTTGGAACCTCACTATGGCTACACCTTC
cdr3_aa: CASSLEPHYGYTF

j_call: TRBJ2-5
clone_size: NA
d_call: TRBD1
v_call: TRBV6-5
cdr3_nt: TGTGCCAGCAGTTTAACAGGGGACGAGACCCAGTACTTC
cdr3_aa: CASSLTGDETQYF

j_call: TRBJ2-7
clone_size: NA
d_call: NA
v_call: TRBV27
cdr3_nt: TGTGCCAGCAGTTTATTGCGCCCCCTGGCCGAGGACGAGCAGTACTTC
cdr3_aa: CASSLLRPLAEDEQYF

j_call: TRBJ1-5
clone_size: few
d_call: NA
v_call: TRBV6-5
cdr3_nt: TGTGCCAGCAGTTACGAGGGTAATCAGCCCCAGCATTTT
cdr3_aa: CASSYEGNQPQHF

j_call: TRBJ1-4
clone_size: once
d_call: NA
v_call: TRBV7-2
cdr3_nt: TGTGCCAGCAGCTTAGCAGGGCAGGGCTCTGAAAAACTGTTTTTT
cdr3_aa: CASSLAGQGSEKLFF

j_call: TRBJ2-7
clone_size: NA
d_call: TRBD1
v_call: TRBV28
cdr3_nt: TGTGCCAGCAGCCCCTCAGGGGGCAGGTACGAGCAGTACTTC
cdr3_aa: CASSPSGGRYEQYF

j_call: TRBJ2-2
clone_size: NA
d_call: NA
v_call: TRBV7-3
cdr3_nt: TGTGCCAGCAGCTTGAGTCGGGGGACCGCATTTGAGAACACCGGGGAGCTGTTTTTT
cdr3_aa: CASSLSRGTAFENTGELFF

j_call: TRBJ2-6
clone_size: NA
d_call: NA
v_call: TRBV6-6
cdr3_nt: TGTGCCAGCAGTCGTACAGCTGGGGCCAACGTCCTGACTTTC
cdr3_aa: CASSRTAGANVLTF

j_call: TRBJ1-2
clone_size: NA
d_call: NA
v_call: TRBV28
cdr3_nt: TGTGCCAGCAGTTTGATGGAAGGGGTGGGTGGCTACACCTTC
cdr3_aa: CASSLMEGVGGYTF

j_call: TRBJ1-2
clone_size: NA
d_call: TRBD1
v_call: TRBV28
cdr3_nt: TGTGCCAGCAGTTCAGCAGGGGGCGAGAACTATGGCTACACCTTC
cdr3_aa: CASSSAGGENYGYTF

j_call: TRBJ2-1
clone_size: NA
d_call: TRBD2
v_call: TRBV4-3
cdr3_nt: TGCGCCAGCAGCCAACGACTAGCGGGGGGCCAATACAATGAGCAGTTCTTC
cdr3_aa: CASSQRLAGGQYNEQFF

j_call: TRBJ1-5
clone_size: NA
d_call: NA
v_call: TRBV18
cdr3_nt: TGTGCCAGCTCACCAGGAGGGAGCAATCAGCCCCAGCATTTT
cdr3_aa: CASSPGGSNQPQHF

j_call: TRBJ1-1
clone_size: NA
d_call: NA
v_call: TRBV9
cdr3_nt: TGTGCCAGCAGCCCGCAGGTCATGAACACTGAAGCTTTCTTT
cdr3_aa: CASSPQVMNTEAFF

j_call: TRBJ2-1
clone_size: NA
d_call: TRBD2
v_call: TRBV7-6
cdr3_nt: TGTGCCAGCAGCTTAAGGGTCATAGCGGGGGCCAGCTCCTACAATGAGCAGTTCTTC
cdr3_aa: CASSLRVIAGASSYNEQFF

j_call: TRBJ1-2
clone_size: NA
d_call: TRBD1
v_call: TRBV2
cdr3_nt: TGTGCCAGCACCCCAGACAGGGGGCTTGGCTACACCTTC
cdr3_aa: CASTPDRGLGYTF

j_call: TRBJ2-5
clone_size: NA
d_call: TRBD2
v_call: TRBV7-9
cdr3_nt: TGTGCCAGCAGCCAGCTAGCGGGGGGAGAGACCCAGTACTTC
cdr3_aa: CASSQLAGGETQYF

j_call: TRBJ2-7
clone_size: NA
d_call: NA
v_call: TRBV4-1
cdr3_nt: TGCGCCAGCAGCCAGGTACCGGGACGAAACTTCGGGCTCGAGCAGTACTTC
cdr3_aa: CASSQVPGRNFGLEQYF

j_call: TRBJ1-4
clone_size: NA
d_call: TRBD1
v_call: TRBV6-6
cdr3_nt: TGTGCCAGCAATCTGGGACAGGGCGACGAAAAACTGTTTTTT
cdr3_aa: CASNLGQGDEKLFF

j_call: TRBJ1-2
clone_size: NA
d_call: NA
v_call: TRBV28
cdr3_nt: TGTGCCAGCAGTTTAGAGGGGATCTATGGCTACACCTTC
cdr3_aa: CASSLEGIYGYTF

j_call: TRBJ2-3
clone_size: NA
d_call: NA
v_call: TRBV7-9
cdr3_nt: TGTGCCAGCAGCTTTTCCGGGGGCACAGATACGCAGTATTTT
cdr3_aa: CASSFSGGTDTQYF

j_call: TRBJ1-2
clone_size: NA
d_call: NA
v_call: TRBV18
cdr3_nt: TGTGCCAGCTCACCACCGTCCCAGGGAGGCTATGGCTACACCTTC
cdr3_aa: CASSPPSQGGYGYTF

j_call: TRBJ2-5
clone_size: NA
d_call: NA
v_call: TRBV7-2
cdr3_nt: TGTGCCAGCAGCGCCAACAGAGGCGAAGAGACCCAGTACTTC
cdr3_aa: CASSANRGEETQYF

j_call: TRBJ1-4
clone_size: NA
d_call: NA
v_call: TRBV18
cdr3_nt: TGTGCCAGCTCACCACAGGGTTTAGTGGAAAAACTGTTTTTT
cdr3_aa: CASSPQGLVEKLFF

j_call: TRBJ2-3
clone_size: NA
d_call: TRBD2
v_call: TRBV7-3
cdr3_nt: TGTGCCAGCAGCACTAGCGGTGTAGATACGCAGTATTTT
cdr3_aa: CASSTSGVDTQYF

j_call: TRBJ1-2
clone_size: NA
d_call: NA
v_call: TRBV6-1
cdr3_nt: TGTGCCAGCAACGTAAAAACCTATGGCTACACCTTC
cdr3_aa: CASNVKTYGYTF

j_call: TRBJ2-1
clone_size: NA
d_call: NA
v_call: TRBV6-5
cdr3_nt: TGTGCCAGCAGTTACTCGAGTGCGTGGGGGAATGAGCAGTTCTTC
cdr3_aa: CASSYSSAWGNEQFF

j_call: TRBJ2-2
clone_size: NA
d_call: NA
v_call: TRBV5-5
cdr3_nt: TGTGCCAGCATATGGGGGCAGGTTAGCACCGGGGAGCTGTTTTTT
cdr3_aa: CASIWGQVSTGELFF

j_call: TRBJ2-5
clone_size: NA
d_call: TRBD1
v_call: TRBV5-6
cdr3_nt: TGTGCCAGCAGCAGCCGCTCCGGGACAGGGTTTCAAGAGACCCAGTACTTC
cdr3_aa: CASSSRSGTGFQETQYF

j_call: TRBJ1-1
clone_size: NA
d_call: NA
v_call: TRBV19
cdr3_nt: TGTGCCAGTAGTACATTATATAATGAAGCTTTCTTT
cdr3_aa: CASSTLYNEAFF